A single sample is the source of the 31 T cell receptor beta chains below, sequenced in a study of blood T cell repertoires in COVID-19. TCRdb keeps only in-frame clones here, not all; method: immunoSEQ multiplex PCR. This table has roughly 700,000 clones, more than 80% appearing once. Sequenced material: peripheral blood. The receptors were gathered from a woman aged 18-29 years with acute or convalescent COVID-19.

V is TRBV18 and J is TRBJ2-7; D not resolved. Germline CDR1 is KGHSH and CDR2 is LQKENI. V lost 3 bases to trimming and J lost 3 bases, with 9 bases between them. This CDR3 comprises 13 residues. This CDR3 reads CASSPGRGYEQYF. The CDR3, as DNA: TGTGCCAGCTCACCGGGTAGAGGCTACGAGCAGTACTTC.

The chain links TRBV3-1 (or the pseudogene TRBV3-2) to TRBJ1-2, with 7 positions matching TRBD1. With V trimmed by 0 bases and J by 7 bases, 8 bases remained unmatched. This CDR3 is built from 15 residues. The germline gives CDR1 LGHDT, CDR2 YNNKEL (reference sequence). CDR3: CASSQDPLTGVGYTF. As DNA, the CDR3 is TGTGCCAGCAGCCAAGACCCACTAACAGGGGTTGGCTACACCTTC.

This clone was recorded only once. J is TRBJ2-3 and V is TRBV9, with a possible D match to TRBD2 (6 bases). This CDR3 has 17 amino acids. Trimming pared 3 bases from V and 0 bases from J, leaving 17 bases between. The germline V gene encodes CDR1 SGDLS and CDR2 YYNGEE. CDR3 residues: CASSGGSSGRSTDTQYF. The CDR3 DNA reads as TGTGCCAGCAGCGGAGGGAGTAGCGGCCGAAGCACAGATACGCAGTATTTT.

V gene TRBV27 combines with J gene TRBJ1-2, with a possible D match to TRBD1 (5 bases). V was clipped by 6 bases and J by 8 bases, with 22 bases between them. Per the germline V gene, CDR1 is MNHEY and CDR2 is SMNVEV (reference sequence). This CDR3 has 15 amino acids. CDR3 sequence reads: CASRTPQGSSYGYTF. DNA of the CDR3: TGTGCCAGCAGGACGCCCCAGGGTAGTTCGTACGGCTACACCTTC.

The chain carries TRBV10-3 and TRBJ1-1, with TRBD1 identical over 7 bases. V was clipped by 2 bases and J by 11 bases; unmatched bases: 8. Germline V gives CDR1 ENHRY, CDR2 SYGVKD. The CDR3 is made up of 13 amino acids. The CDR3 here is CAISEDRAEGAFF. CDR3 nucleotide sequence: TGTGCCATCAGTGAGGACAGGGCCGAGGGGGCTTTCTTT.

This chain uses TRBV3-1 (or the pseudogene TRBV3-2) with TRBJ2-3; 7 nucleotides agree with TRBD2. After removal of 4 bases from V and 4 bases from J, the junction contained 8 bases not matched to a gene. Germline V lookup: CDR1 LGHDT, CDR2 YNNKEL (reference sequence). This CDR3 contains 15 residues. CDR3 in DNA: TGTGCCAGCAGCCTGGTGCTAGCGGTATCAGATACGCAGTATTTT. Its protein product is CASSLVLAVSDTQYF.

This clone has only a few counts. This sample also contains other DNA sequences that code for the same CDR3. The chain joins TRBV28 to TRBJ1-5; the match to TRBD1 covers 10 bases. The CDR3 has 14 amino acids. CDR1 is MDHEN and CDR2 is SYDVKM in the germline V gene. J was trimmed by 2 bases and V by 6 bases; bases with no gene match: 1. The CDR3 nucleotides read TGTGCCAGCAGCGGACAGGGGGGCAATCAGCCCCAGCATTTT. It yields the protein CASSGQGGNQPQHF.

The chain employs TRBV25-1 and TRBJ2-7; a weak D match, TRBD2 (5 bases). Germline loops: CDR1 MGHDK, CDR2 SYGVNS. The CDR3 has 16 amino acids. The ends were cut back, 5 bases at V and 1 base at J, with 18 bases in the middle. The CDR3 DNA follows: TGTGCCAGCAGTTATCCAGGTCAGAGAGGGTCCTACGAGCAGTACTTC. Encoded protein: CASSYPGQRGSYEQYF.

CDR3 sequence: CPPRSGNTIYF. CDR3 coding DNA: TGTCCTCCGCGCTCTGGAAACACCATATATTTT. This chain joins TRBV27 and TRBJ1-3; the D is unclear. The CDR3 has 11 residues. Germline CDR1 is MNHEY and CDR2 is SMNVEV (reference sequence).

The V call is TRBV30, the J call TRBJ1-4; a weak D match, TRBD1 (5 bases). The ends were cut back, 6 bases at V and 1 base at J, with 9 bases in the middle. Germline values: CDR1 GTSNPN, CDR2 SVGIG (reference sequence). This CDR3 contains 13 residues. CDR3 nucleotide sequence: TGTGCCTGTGTGCAGGGAACTAATGAAAAACTGTTTTTT. This encodes CACVQGTNEKLFF.

This chain connects TRBV11-2 to TRBJ1-3; D ambiguous. In germline, CDR1 is SGHAT, CDR2 FQNNGV. The ends were cut back, 3 bases at V and 0 bases at J, with 6 bases in the middle. The CDR3 runs 14 residues. In DNA, the CDR3 is TGTGCCAGCAGCTTTGTCAGCTCTGGAAACACCATATATTTT. This translates into CASSFVSSGNTIYF.

The rearrangement uses TRBV29-1 and TRBJ1-2; TRBD1 aligns across 8 bases. V shed 3 bases and J 7 bases; nucleotides not matched to a gene: 4. Per germline, CDR1 SQVTM and CDR2 ANQGSEA. This CDR3 is built from 12 residues. CDR3 nucleotide sequence: TGCAGCGTTGAGGACAGGGTCTTTGGCTACACCTTC. Translation gives CSVEDRVFGYTF.

The chain has TRBV9 and TRBJ1-1; the D gene is possibly TRBD1 (5 bases). The V end lost 2 bases, the J end lost 3 bases, and 23 bases lay between the germline ends. The CDR3 sequence is 18 residues long. Germline V gene sequence: CDR1 SGDLS, CDR2 YYNGEE. CDR3 sequence: CASSVGIQGKGVHTEAFF. The CDR3 bases are TGTGCCAGCAGCGTGGGTATTCAGGGAAAAGGAGTGCACACTGAAGCTTTCTTT.

The chain uses TRBV2 and TRBJ1-2; possible D gene TRBD1, 5 bases. V lost 4 bases and J 5 bases, leaving 8 bases between the germline ends. This CDR3 is built from 12 residues. Per the germline V gene, CDR1 is SNHLY and CDR2 is FYNNEI. This chain's CDR3 is CASSGEGYGYTF. The DNA of the CDR3 is TGTGCCAGCAGTGGGGAGGGGTATGGCTACACCTTC.

The chain couples TRBV14 to TRBJ2-7, with TRBD1 identical over 9 bases. V shed 1 base and J 0 bases; nucleotides not matched to a gene: 4. The germline gives CDR1 SGHDN, CDR2 FVKESK. The CDR3 covers 16 residues. The CDR3 sequence is CASSQAPGQGSYEQYF. DNA for the CDR3: TGTGCCAGCAGCCAAGCCCCGGGACAGGGCTCCTACGAGCAGTACTTC.

This chain connects TRBV7-6 to TRBJ1-1; D is uncertain. Germline V gene lookup returns CDR1 SGHVS and CDR2 FNYEAQ. V gave up 5 bases and J gave up 3 bases, with 10 bases separating them. The CDR3 is 13 residues long. In DNA form, the CDR3 reads TGTGCCAGCAGCAGTAACACGCACACTGAAGCTTTCTTT. Amino acid sequence: CASSSNTHTEAFF.

The chain carries TRBV3-1 (or the pseudogene TRBV3-2) and TRBJ1-1; D gene uncertain. Between the trimmed V and J ends, which lost 8 bases and 4 bases, there was a span of 17 bases. Per germline, CDR1 LGHDT and CDR2 YNNKEL (reference sequence). There are 14 residues in the CDR3. CDR3 bases: TGTGCCAGCTCCCGGATGGGAGGTAGCACTGAAGCTTTCTTT. It yields the protein CASSRMGGSTEAFF.

The chain couples TRBV6-2 or TRBV6-3 to TRBJ1-2; 8 bases match TRBD1. CDR1 is MNHEY and CDR2 is SVGEGT in the germline V gene. The V gene end was trimmed by 5 bases and the J gene end by 8 bases; junction bases not matched to a gene: 7. The CDR3 spans 13 residues. CDR3 sequence: CASSLWTGLGYTF. The CDR3 region has the DNA TGTGCCAGCAGTCTCTGGACAGGGTTAGGCTACACCTTC.

This clone was picked up a small number of times. The chain joins TRBV2 to TRBJ1-5; 10 bases are a match to TRBD1. Trimming took 6 bases from V and 7 from J; bases not matched to a gene: 9. The CDR3 length is 15 residues. Germline-derived CDR1 and CDR2 are SNHLY and FYNNEI. DNA of the CDR3: TGTGCCAGCAGCTCAACCGGGACAGGGGAGCAGCCCCAGCATTTT. This encodes CASSSTGTGEQPQHF. Together with reference TRBV2 and TRBJ1-5, the CDR3 gives the full variable domain: EPEVTQTPSHQVTQMGQEVILRCVPISNHLYFYWYRQILGQKVEFLVSFYNNEISEKSEIFDDQFSVERPDGSNFTLKIRSTKLEDSAMYFCASSSTGTGEQPQHFGDGTRLSIL.

This clone was seen just once. The rearrangement links TRBV5-1 to TRBJ1-1; TRBD1 aligns across 7 bases. V shed 0 bases, J shed 0 bases, and the junction held 20 bases outside the gene matches. The CDR3 is 21 residues long. CDR1 is SGHRS and CDR2 is YFSETQ in the germline V gene. CDR3 bases: TGCGCCAGCAGCTTGGAAGCCCCTAACAGACAGGGAGGCCTCATGAACACTGAAGCTTTCTTT. Its protein product is CASSLEAPNRQGGLMNTEAFF.

This clone came up once. V usage is TRBV9 and J usage is TRBJ2-3; D not certain. The V and J ends lost 3 bases and 10 bases respectively, with 15 bases between them. The germline CDR1 and CDR2 sequences are SGDLS and YYNGEE. CDR3 length equals 13 residues. CDR3 coding DNA: TGTGCCAGCAGCGAACCAGGTCTCCGGTCGCAGTATTTT. This gives the protein CASSEPGLRSQYF.

The chain recombines TRBV11-3 with TRBJ2-7; 7 nucleotides align to TRBD1. CDR1 and CDR2 (germline): SGHNT, YENEEA. The junction had 6 bases not matched to a gene; V was cut back by 2 bases and J by 2 bases. The CDR3 contains 15 residues. CDR3 sequence: CASSLNQGETYEQYF. CDR3 bases: TGTGCCAGCAGCTTAAATCAGGGGGAAACCTACGAGCAGTACTTC.

The chain uses TRBV3-1 (or the pseudogene TRBV3-2) and TRBJ1-2; the match to TRBD1 covers 12 bases. The V gene's germline CDR1 is LGHDT and CDR2 YNNKEL (reference sequence). This CDR3 contains 17 residues. With 3 bases clipped from V and 4 bases from J, the junction kept 9 bases outside the gene matches. As DNA, the CDR3 is TGTGCCAGCAGCCACCTAACCGGGACAGGGGGCGGCTATGGCTACACCTTC. It yields the protein CASSHLTGTGGGYGYTF.

V usage is TRBV2 and J usage is TRBJ1-6; D is ambiguous. Germline V gives CDR1 SNHLY, CDR2 FYNNEI. This CDR3 comprises 16 residues. V was pared by 6 bases and J by 0 bases, with 12 bases between. CDR3 sequence (DNA): TGTGCCAGCAGCCTAGGAAGGAGCTCCTATAATTCACCCCTCCACTTT. Its translation is CASSLGRSSYNSPLHF.

To note about this clone: In the same sample, other DNA sequences code for this CDR3. This rearrangement joins TRBV5-1 to TRBJ2-1; D unresolved. This CDR3 has 15 amino acids. Per the germline V gene, CDR1 is SGHRS and CDR2 is YFSETQ. V lost 0 bases and J 0 bases, leaving 7 bases between the germline ends. The CDR3 DNA is TGCGCCAGCAGCTTGGCCGAGAGCTCCTACAATGAGCAGTTCTTC. Translation gives CASSLAESSYNEQFF. The full variable domain, with the rest looked up from reference TRBV5-1 and TRBJ2-1, is KAGVTQTPRYLIKTRGQQVTLSCSPISGHRSVSWYQQTPGQGLQFLFEYFSETQRNKGNFPGRFSGRQFSNSRSEMNVSTLELGDSALYLCASSLAESSYNEQFFGPGTRLTVL.

The table lists this clone with a count of one. This chain connects TRBV5-1 to TRBJ2-5; 7 bases are shared with TRBD2. Germline-derived CDR1 and CDR2 are SGHRS and YFSETQ. The CDR3 spans 15 residues. Losses at the gene ends were 0 bases for V and 2 bases for J; bases not matched to a gene: 4. The CDR3 protein is CASSLEGGRQETQYF. CDR3 sequence (DNA): TGCGCCAGCAGCTTGGAGGGAGGGAGACAAGAGACCCAGTACTTC. The full variable domain, rest sourced from reference TRBV5-1 and TRBJ2-5, is KAGVTQTPRYLIKTRGQQVTLSCSPISGHRSVSWYQQTPGQGLQFLFEYFSETQRNKGNFPGRFSGRQFSNSRSEMNVSTLELGDSALYLCASSLEGGRQETQYFGPGTRLLVL.

V gene TRBV14 combines with J gene TRBJ2-3, with D maybe TRBD2 (5 bases). The CDR3 totals 16 residues. Trimming left V 4 bases short and J 7 bases short, with 21 bases between. Per the germline V gene, CDR1 is SGHDN and CDR2 is FVKESK. CDR3 amino acids: CASSPLDSILRNTQYF. The CDR3 nucleotides read TGTGCCAGCAGCCCCTTGGACTCGATCCTTAGAAATACGCAGTATTTT.

The V gene is TRBV30, the J gene TRBJ1-1; no firm D call. Germline V gene sequence: CDR1 GTSNPN, CDR2 SVGIG (reference sequence). Trimming cost V 2 bases and J 3 bases, with 7 bases left between them. This CDR3 region has 12 residues. As DNA, the CDR3 is TGTGCCTGGAGTTACGGGGACACTGAAGCTTTCTTT. It specifies CAWSYGDTEAFF.

This clone was recorded a few times. The genes are TRBV27 and TRBJ1-4, with D unresolved. Trimming pared 2 bases from V and 8 bases from J, leaving 12 bases between. Germline CDR1 is MNHEY and CDR2 is SMNVEV (reference sequence). The CDR3 totals 14 residues. The CDR3 sequence is CASSLAGSREKLFF. Here the CDR3 DNA reads TGTGCCAGCAGTTTAGCCGGGAGCCGGGAAAAACTGTTTTTT.

The CDR3 coding sequence is TGCAGCGTCCTGACAGGGATGACTGAAGCTTTCTTT. This translates into CSVLTGMTEAFF. The gene calls are TRBV29-1 and TRBJ1-1; 7 bases are shared with TRBD1. Germline CDR1 and CDR2: SQVTM and ANQGSEA. J was trimmed by 5 bases and V by 6 bases; bases with no gene match: 6. The CDR3 runs 12 residues.

The sample holds one count of this clone. CDR3 sequence: CSVEPRASGNYGYTF. In nucleotides, the CDR3 is TGCAGCGTTGAACCAAGGGCTTCAGGGAACTATGGCTACACCTTC. The chain recombines TRBV29-1 with TRBJ1-2, with D possibly TRBD1 on 5 matching bases. Germline V gene lookup returns CDR1 SQVTM and CDR2 ANQGSEA. The CDR3 length is 15 residues. V was trimmed by 2 bases and J by 2 bases, leaving 15 bases between them.